This TCR beta chain was sequenced for a study of blood T cell repertoires in COVID-19. About the research overall: Researchers got acute and convalescent COVID-19 samples from the United States, Italy and Spain. From T cells, B-cell-depleted T cells, or PBMCs came the material, which was cDNA or gDNA.

Assay used: immunoSEQ multiplex PCR; TCRdb lists only in-frame clones, some missing. The sample shows some 48,000 clones, roughly nine tenths of them seen only once. This clone was recorded once. The CDR3 contains 15 residues. CDR1 is KGHDR and CDR2 is SFDVKD in the germline V gene. V shed 4 bases, J shed 4 bases, and the junction held 5 bases outside the gene matches. The chain joins TRBV24-1 to TRBJ2-5; 10 bases match TRBD1. The sequenced material came from peripheral blood. The source of this sequence is a man in his 70s with active COVID-19. DNA of the CDR3: TGTGCCACCAGTGACCCAGACAGGGGGCGAGAGACCCAGTACTTC. As protein: CATSDPDRGRETQYF.